This T cell receptor beta chain was retrieved from a study of metastatic and nonmetastatic thyroid tumors. On the study more broadly: The comparison covered peripheral blood and tumor or nodule tissue in malignant and benign thyroid patients. General study findings and limits: Reported TCR beta diversity, measured in blood and tumor, was significantly higher for malignant thyroid tumors than for benign nodules.

Until they underwent thyroid surgery, no patient had received any treatment. TCRdb re-called clones from the PCR reads using MiXCR. The profile shows tens of thousands of clones, about 18% of them singletons. This clone is classed as medium-sized (0.01 to 0.1%). Its matching antigen is unknown. The CDR3 has 13 amino acids. The V gene's germline CDR1 is MNHNS and CDR2 SASEGT. V lost 2 bases, J lost 4 bases, and 8 bases lay in between. The sequence derives from a male donor with papillary thyroid cancer or a benign thyroid nodule (not recorded which). Some clones in this sample may be carry-over from other donors' samples. The sequenced sample was blood. The chain combines TRBV6-1 with TRBJ1-1; tentatively, D is TRBD1 (6 bases). In nucleotides, the CDR3 is TGTGCCAGCAGTGAACAGGGGTTCACTGAAGCTTTCTTT. As protein: CASSEQGFTEAFF.